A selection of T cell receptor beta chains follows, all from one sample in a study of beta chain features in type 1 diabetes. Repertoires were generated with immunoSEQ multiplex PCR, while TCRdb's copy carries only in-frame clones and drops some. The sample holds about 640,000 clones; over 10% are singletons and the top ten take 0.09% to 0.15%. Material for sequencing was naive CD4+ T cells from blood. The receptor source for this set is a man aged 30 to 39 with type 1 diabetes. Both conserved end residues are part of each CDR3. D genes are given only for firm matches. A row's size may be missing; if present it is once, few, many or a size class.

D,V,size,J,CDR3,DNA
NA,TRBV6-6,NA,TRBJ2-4,CASSLPIAKNIQYF,TGTGCCAGCAGTTTGCCTATAGCCAAAAACATTCAGTACTTC
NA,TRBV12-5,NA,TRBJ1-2,CARANTGYGYTF,TGTGCTCGTGCTAATACGGGTTATGGCTACACCTTC
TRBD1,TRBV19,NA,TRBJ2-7,CASRGTAPSYEQYF,TGTGCCAGTAGAGGGACAGCTCCCTCCTACGAGCAGTACTTC
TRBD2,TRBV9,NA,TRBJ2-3,CASSPRLAGGEDTQYF,TGTGCCAGCAGCCCAAGACTAGCGGGGGGTGAAGATACGCAGTATTTT
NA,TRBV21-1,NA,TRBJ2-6,CASSDGQTDSGANVLTF,TGTGCCAGCAGCGATGGACAGACTGACTCTGGGGCCAACGTCCTGACTTTC
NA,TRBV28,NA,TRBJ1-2,CATSLIGLSIIFRGYTF,TGTGCCACCTCGCTTATCGGCTTGTCGATAATATTCAGGGGCTACACCTTC
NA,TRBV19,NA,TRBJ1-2,CASRDQTGSNYGYTF,TGTGCCAGTAGGGACCAGACGGGATCTAACTATGGCTACACCTTC
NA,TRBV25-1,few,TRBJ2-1,CASHTFGSEQFF,NA
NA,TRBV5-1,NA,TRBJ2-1,CASSYSIPSNEQFF,TGCGCCAGCAGCTACTCAATACCCTCAAATGAGCAGTTCTTC
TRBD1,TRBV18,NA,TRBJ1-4,CASSPQGTEDEKLFF,TGTGCCAGCTCACCACAAGGGACAGAGGATGAAAAACTGTTTTTT
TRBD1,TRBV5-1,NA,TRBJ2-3,CASSFTTGTGTDTQYF,TGCGCCAGCAGCTTTACCACCGGGACAGGGACAGATACGCAGTATTTT
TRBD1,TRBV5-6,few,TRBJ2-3,CASSSTGAVGDTQYF,TGTGCCAGCAGCAGTACAGGGGCTGTCGGCGATACGCAGTATTTT
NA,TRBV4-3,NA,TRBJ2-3,CASSQARGPSDTQYF,TGCGCCAGCAGCCAAGCGCGGGGGCCTTCAGATACGCAGTATTTT
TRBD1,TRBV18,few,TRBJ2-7,CASSFSRDREIEQYF,TGTGCCAGCTCCTTCTCCCGGGACAGGGAGATAGAGCAGTACTTC
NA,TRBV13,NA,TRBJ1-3,CASSFKVGVGNTIYF,TGTGCCAGCAGCTTTAAAGTGGGCGTAGGAAACACCATATATTTT
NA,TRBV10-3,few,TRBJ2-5,CAISESRGRETQYF,TGTGCCATCAGTGAGTCACGGGGCAGGGAGACCCAGTACTTC
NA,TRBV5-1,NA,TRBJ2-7,CASSLSWNSYEQYF,TGCGCCAGCAGCTTGTCTTGGAACTCCTACGAGCAGTACTTC
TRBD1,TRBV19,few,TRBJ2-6,CASSRLTGGAPSGANVLTF,TGTGCCAGTAGCCGCCTCACAGGGGGCGCTCCCTCTGGGGCCAACGTCCTGACTTTC
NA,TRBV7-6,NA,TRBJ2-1,CASSVGAGQFSEQFF,TGTGCCAGCAGCGTAGGGGCGGGACAATTCAGTGAGCAGTTCTTC
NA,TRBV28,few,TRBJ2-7,CASTFGVQYYEQYF,TGTGCCAGCACCTTTGGGGTGCAATACTACGAGCAGTACTTC
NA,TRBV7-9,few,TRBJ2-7,CASSLRQANEQYF,TGTGCCAGCAGCTTACGGCAGGCAAACGAGCAGTACTTC
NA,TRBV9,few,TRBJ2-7,CASSPRLGAGYEQYF,TGTGCCAGCAGCCCCCGACTAGGGGCAGGCTACGAGCAGTACTTC
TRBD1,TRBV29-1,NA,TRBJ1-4,CSVESTGDEKLFF,TGCAGCGTTGAATCGACAGGGGATGAAAAACTGTTTTTT
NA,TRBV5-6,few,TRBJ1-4,CASSSSLGDNEKLFF,TGTGCCAGCAGCTCCAGCCTGGGGGACAATGAAAAACTGTTTTTT
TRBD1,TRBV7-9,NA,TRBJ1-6,CASPGQGDSPLHF,TGTGCCAGCCCGGGACAGGGGGATTCACCCCTCCACTTT
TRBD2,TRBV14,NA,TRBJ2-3,CASSQDLAGASTDTQYF,TGTGCCAGCAGCCAAGATCTGGCGGGAGCTAGCACAGATACGCAGTATTTT
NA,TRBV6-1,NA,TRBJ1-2,CAISDGRTRQGYGYTF,TGTGCCATCAGTGATGGCCGGACGAGACAAGGATATGGCTACACCTTC
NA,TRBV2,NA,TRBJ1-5,CASSEDGQDNQPQHF,TGTGCCAGCAGTGAAGACGGACAAGATAATCAGCCCCAGCATTTT
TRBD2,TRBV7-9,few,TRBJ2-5,CASSLNLAGNMETQYF,TGTGCCAGCAGCTTGAACTTAGCGGGGAATATGGAGACCCAGTACTTC
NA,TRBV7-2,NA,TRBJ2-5,CASSLERGIETQYF,TGTGCCAGCAGCTTAGAGAGGGGGATCGAGACCCAGTACTTC
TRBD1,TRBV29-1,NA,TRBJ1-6,CSGDRAIGSPLHF,TGCAGCGGCGACAGGGCTATTGGTTCACCCCTCCACTTT
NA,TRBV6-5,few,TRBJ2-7,CASSYAGPYEQYF,TGTGCCAGCAGTTACGCAGGGCCCTACGAGCAGTACTTC
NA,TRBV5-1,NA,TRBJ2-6,CASSLAASGANVLTF,TGCGCCAGCAGCTTGGCGGCTTCTGGGGCCAACGTCCTGACTTTC
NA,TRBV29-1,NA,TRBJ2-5,CSVDYGETQYF,TGCAGCGTTGATTACGGAGAGACCCAGTACTTC
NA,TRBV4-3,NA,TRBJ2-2,CASSQDWQATGELFF,TGCGCCAGCAGCCAAGATTGGCAAGCCACCGGGGAGCTGTTTTTT
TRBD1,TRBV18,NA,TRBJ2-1,CASSQQGQGANEQFF,TGTGCCAGCTCCCAACAGGGACAGGGGGCAAATGAGCAGTTCTTC
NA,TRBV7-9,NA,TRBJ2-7,CASSQMTGFIGPYEQYF,TGTGCCAGCAGCCAAATGACAGGTTTCATCGGTCCCTACGAGCAGTACTTC
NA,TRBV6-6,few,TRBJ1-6,CASRQYNSPLHF,TGTGCCAGCAGACAGTATAATTCACCCCTCCACTTT
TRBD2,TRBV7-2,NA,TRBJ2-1,CASSTPGLALQFF,TGTGCCAGCAGCACCCCGGGACTAGCGCTGCAGTTCTTC
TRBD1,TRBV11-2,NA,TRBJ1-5,CASSLAVRDRGQPQHF,TGTGCCAGCAGCTTAGCGGTACGGGACAGGGGCCAGCCCCAGCATTTT
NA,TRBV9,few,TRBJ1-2,CASSAEVRGAYGYTF,TGTGCCAGCAGCGCAGAAGTTAGGGGTGCCTATGGCTACACCTTC
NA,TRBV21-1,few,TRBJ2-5,CASRGQTFQETQYF,TGTGCCAGCAGAGGACAGACCTTCCAAGAGACCCAGTACTTC
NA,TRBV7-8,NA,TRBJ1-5,CASSLRGWPQHF,TGTGCCAGCAGCTTACGGGGTTGGCCCCAGCATTTT
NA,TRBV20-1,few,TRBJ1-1,CSARNTEAFF,TGCAGTGCCCGGAACACTGAAGCTTTCTTT
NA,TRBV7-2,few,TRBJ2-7,CASSRARDSYEQYF,TGTGCCAGCAGCCGGGCGCGGGACAGCTACGAGCAGTACTTC
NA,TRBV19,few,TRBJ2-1,CASSTSRTLYSYNEQFF,TGTGCCAGTAGTACGTCGCGGACTCTATACTCCTACAATGAGCAGTTCTTC
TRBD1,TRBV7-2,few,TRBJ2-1,CASSPSPGQGKFF,TGTGCCAGCAGCCCATCCCCCGGACAGGGAAAGTTCTTC
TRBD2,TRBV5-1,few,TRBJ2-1,CASSPDSGAAFNEQFF,TGCGCCAGCAGCCCCGATAGCGGGGCGGCATTCAATGAGCAGTTCTTC
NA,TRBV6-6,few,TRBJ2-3,CASSYSYRAVTDTQYF,TGTGCCAGCAGTTACTCGTATAGGGCCGTCACAGATACGCAGTATTTT
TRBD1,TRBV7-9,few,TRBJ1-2,CASSFTGTGGNYGYTF,TGTGCCAGCAGCTTTACCGGGACAGGGGGCAACTATGGCTACACCTTC
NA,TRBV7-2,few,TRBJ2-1,CASSLGTNNEQFF,TGTGCCAGCAGCTTAGGGACTAACAATGAGCAGTTCTTC
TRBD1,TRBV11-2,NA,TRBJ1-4,CASSVRIMPGQDNEKLFF,TGTGCCAGCAGCGTAAGGATTATGCCGGGACAGGATAATGAAAAACTGTTTTTT
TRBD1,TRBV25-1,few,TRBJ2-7,CASTDPGQGNYEQYF,TGTGCCAGCACCGACCCGGGACAGGGGAACTACGAGCAGTACTTC
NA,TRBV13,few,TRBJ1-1,CASSLDRANTEAFF,TGTGCCAGCAGCTTAGACAGGGCGAACACTGAAGCTTTCTTT
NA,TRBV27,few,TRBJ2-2,CASSLSRGAGELFF,TGTGCCAGCAGTTTATCTCGGGGCGCCGGGGAGCTGTTTTTT
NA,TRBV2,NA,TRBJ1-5,CASSPPAPGLNQPQHF,TGTGCCAGCAGTCCTCCTGCCCCAGGGTTGAATCAGCCCCAGCATTTT
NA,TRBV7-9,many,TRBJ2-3,CASSPADTQYF,TGTGCCAGCAGCCCGGCGGATACGCAGTATTTT
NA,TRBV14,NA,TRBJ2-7,CASSQGFYEQYF,TGTGCCAGCAGCCAAGGGTTTTACGAGCAGTACTTC
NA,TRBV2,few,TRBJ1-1,CASGVPRAEAFF,TGTGCCAGCGGCGTTCCCCGGGCTGAAGCTTTCTTT
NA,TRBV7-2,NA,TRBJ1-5,CASSWTLYSNQPQHF,TGTGCCAGCAGCTGGACACTTTATAGCAATCAGCCCCAGCATTTT